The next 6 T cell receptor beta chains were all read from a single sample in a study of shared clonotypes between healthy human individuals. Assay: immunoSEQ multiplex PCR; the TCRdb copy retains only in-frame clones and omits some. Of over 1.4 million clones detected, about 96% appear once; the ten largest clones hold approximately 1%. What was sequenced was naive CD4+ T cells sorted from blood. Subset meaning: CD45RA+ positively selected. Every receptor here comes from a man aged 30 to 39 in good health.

The CDR3 nucleotides read TGTGCCATCAGTGAGATCGGGGCTCGAGAAAAACTGTTTTTT. Its protein is CAISEIGAREKLFF. The chain uses TRBV10-3 and TRBJ1-4, with a weak D call TRBD1 (5 bases). The CDR3 is 14 amino acids. Trimming pared 2 bases from V and 8 bases from J, leaving 12 bases between. CDR1 and CDR2 (germline): ENHRY, SYGVKD.

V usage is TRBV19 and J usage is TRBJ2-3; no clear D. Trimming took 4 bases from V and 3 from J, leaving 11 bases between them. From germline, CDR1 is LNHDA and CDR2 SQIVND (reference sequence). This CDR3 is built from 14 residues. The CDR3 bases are TGTGCCAGTAGTACACTCATGCCGACAGATACGCAGTATTTT. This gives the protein CASSTLMPTDTQYF.

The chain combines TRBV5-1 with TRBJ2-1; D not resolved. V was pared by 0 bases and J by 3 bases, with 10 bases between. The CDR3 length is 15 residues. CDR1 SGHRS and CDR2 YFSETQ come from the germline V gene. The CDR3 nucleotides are TGCGCCAGCAGCTTGGCTCGCCAGAACTACAATGAGCAGTTCTTC. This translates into CASSLARQNYNEQFF.

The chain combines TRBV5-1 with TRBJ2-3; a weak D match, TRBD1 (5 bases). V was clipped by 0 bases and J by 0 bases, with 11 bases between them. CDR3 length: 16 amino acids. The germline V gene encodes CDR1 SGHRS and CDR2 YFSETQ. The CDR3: CASSLDPGSSTDTQYF. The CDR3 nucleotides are TGCGCCAGCAGCTTGGATCCAGGGTCTAGCACAGATACGCAGTATTTT.

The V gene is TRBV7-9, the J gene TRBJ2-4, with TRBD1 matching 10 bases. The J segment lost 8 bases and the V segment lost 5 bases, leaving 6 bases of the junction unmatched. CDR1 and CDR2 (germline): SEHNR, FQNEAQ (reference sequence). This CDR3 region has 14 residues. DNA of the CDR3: TGTGCCAGCAGCCCACGACAGGGGGCGGACATTCAGTACTTC. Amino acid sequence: CASSPRQGADIQYF.

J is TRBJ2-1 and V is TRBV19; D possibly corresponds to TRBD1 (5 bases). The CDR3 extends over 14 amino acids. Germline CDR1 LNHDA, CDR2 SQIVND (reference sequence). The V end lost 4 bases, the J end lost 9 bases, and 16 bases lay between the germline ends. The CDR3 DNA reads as TGTGCCAGTAGTACCTTTACAGGCGGCGGTGAGCAGTTCTTC. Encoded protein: CASSTFTGGGEQFF.